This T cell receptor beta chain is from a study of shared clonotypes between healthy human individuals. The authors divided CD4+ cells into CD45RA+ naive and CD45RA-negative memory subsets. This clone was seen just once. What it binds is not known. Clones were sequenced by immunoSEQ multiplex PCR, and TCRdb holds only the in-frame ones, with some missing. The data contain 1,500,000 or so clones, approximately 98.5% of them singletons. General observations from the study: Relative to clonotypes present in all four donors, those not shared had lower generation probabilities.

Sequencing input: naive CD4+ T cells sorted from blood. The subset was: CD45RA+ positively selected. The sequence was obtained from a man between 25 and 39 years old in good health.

This chain's CDR3 is CASSLLGAGPNTGELFF. CDR3 coding DNA: TGCGCCAGCAGCTTGCTAGGGGCCGGTCCCAACACCGGGGAGCTGTTTTTT. The rearrangement joins TRBV5-1 to TRBJ2-2, with D possibly being TRBD1 (5 bases). The CDR3 length is 17 residues. V dropped 1 base and J dropped 2 bases, with 15 bases sitting between them. CDR1 SGHRS and CDR2 YFSETQ come from the germline V gene.